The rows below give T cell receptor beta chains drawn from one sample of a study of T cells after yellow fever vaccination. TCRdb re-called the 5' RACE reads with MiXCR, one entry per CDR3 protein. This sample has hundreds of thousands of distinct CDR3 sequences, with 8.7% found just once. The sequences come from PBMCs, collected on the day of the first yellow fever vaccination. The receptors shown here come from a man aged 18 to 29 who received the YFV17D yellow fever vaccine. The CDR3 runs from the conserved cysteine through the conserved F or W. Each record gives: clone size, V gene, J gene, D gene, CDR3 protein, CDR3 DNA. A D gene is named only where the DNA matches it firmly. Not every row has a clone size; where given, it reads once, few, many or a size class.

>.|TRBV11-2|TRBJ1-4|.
CASSLNIVRGATNEKLFF
TGTGCCAGCAGCTTAAACATTGTCAGGGGAGCAACTAATGAAAAACTGTTTTTT
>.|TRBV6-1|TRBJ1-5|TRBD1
CASRGTGVGQPQHF
TGTGCCAGCAGGGGGACAGGGGTCGGACAGCCCCAGCATTTT
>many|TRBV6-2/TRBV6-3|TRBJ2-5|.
CASSPTDETQYF
TGTGCCAGCAGTCCAACGGATGAGACCCAGTACTTC
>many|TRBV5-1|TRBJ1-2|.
CASSTGDGDYGYTF
TGCGCCAGCAGCACGGGGGACGGAGACTATGGCTACACCTTC
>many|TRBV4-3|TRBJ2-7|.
CASSQDRAGQIPYEQYF
TGCGCCAGCAGCCAAGATCGGGCCGGACAGATACCCTACGAGCAGTACTTC
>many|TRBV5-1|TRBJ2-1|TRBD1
CASSPTGGSYNEQFF
TGCGCCAGCAGCCCTACAGGGGGGTCCTACAATGAGCAGTTCTTC
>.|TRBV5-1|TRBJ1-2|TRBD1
CASSLDRGWNGYTF
TGCGCCAGCAGCTTGGACAGGGGCTGGAACGGCTACACCTTC
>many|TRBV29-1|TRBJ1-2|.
CSVGKLDRNYGYTF
TGCAGCGTTGGTAAACTCGACAGAAACTATGGCTACACCTTC
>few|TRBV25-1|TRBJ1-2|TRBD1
CASRDRDSHGYTF
TGTGCCAGCAGGGACCGGGACAGTCACGGCTACACCTTC
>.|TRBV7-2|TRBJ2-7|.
CASSRQTGPYEQYF
TGTGCCAGCAGCCGGCAGACAGGACCCTACGAGCAGTACTTC
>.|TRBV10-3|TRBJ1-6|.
CAISESGRGESPLHF
TGTGCCATCAGTGAGTCGGGGAGGGGCGAATCACCCCTCCACTTT
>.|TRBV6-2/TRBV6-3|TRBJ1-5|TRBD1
CASSPGQGRSRIQPQHF
TGTGCCAGCAGTCCAGGACAGGGGCGGTCAAGAATACAGCCCCAGCATTTT
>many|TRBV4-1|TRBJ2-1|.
CASSSRSSYNEQFF
TGCGCCAGCAGCTCTCGGAGCTCCTACAATGAGCAGTTCTTC
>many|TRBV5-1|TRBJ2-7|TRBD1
CASSYWDRVRSEQYF
TGCGCCAGCAGCTATTGGGACAGGGTACGTTCGGAGCAGTACTTC
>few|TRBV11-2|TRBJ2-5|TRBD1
CASSRTGLGQETQYF
TGTGCCAGCAGCAGGACAGGGCTTGGCCAAGAGACCCAGTACTTC
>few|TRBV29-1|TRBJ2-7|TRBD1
CSVGDREIEQYF
TGCAGCGTGGGGGACAGGGAAATCGAGCAGTACTTC
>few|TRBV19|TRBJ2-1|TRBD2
CASSDLAGGPVGEQFF
TGTGCCAGTAGTGACTTAGCGGGGGGGCCCGTGGGTGAGCAGTTCTTC
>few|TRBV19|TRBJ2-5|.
CASSKQARETQYF
TGTGCCAGTAGTAAACAAGCGAGAGAGACCCAGTACTTC
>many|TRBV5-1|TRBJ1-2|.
CASSLAREGNYGYTF
TGCGCCAGCAGCTTGGCCAGGGAAGGGAACTATGGCTACACCTTC
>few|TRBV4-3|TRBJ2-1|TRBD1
CASRGQGYNEQFF
TGCGCCAGCAGGGGACAGGGCTACAATGAGCAGTTCTTC
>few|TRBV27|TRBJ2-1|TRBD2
CASTTSGNEQFF
TGTGCCAGCACAACTAGCGGCAATGAGCAGTTCTTC
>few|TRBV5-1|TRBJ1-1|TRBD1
CASSLAGTGGSAEAFF
TGCGCCAGCAGCTTGGCCGGGACAGGGGGGTCAGCTGAAGCTTTCTTT
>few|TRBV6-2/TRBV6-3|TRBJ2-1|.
CASRGGGTSYNEQFF
TGTGCCAGCAGGGGAGGGGGGACCTCCTACAATGAGCAGTTCTTC
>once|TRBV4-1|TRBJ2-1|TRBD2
CASSQDPRGARKNNEQFF
TGCGCCAGCAGCCAAGATCCGCGGGGGGCGAGGAAAAACAATGAGCAGTTCTTC
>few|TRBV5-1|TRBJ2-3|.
CASSLGLAPTDTQYF
TGCGCCAGCAGCTTGGGGCTAGCCCCGACAGATACGCAGTATTTT
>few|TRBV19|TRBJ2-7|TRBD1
CASSTTGGLYEQYF
TGTGCCAGTAGTACGACAGGGGGCCTCTACGAGCAGTACTTC
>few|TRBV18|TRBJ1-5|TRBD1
CASSPRAGQGASNQPQHF
TGTGCCAGCTCACCCCGAGCCGGACAGGGGGCTAGCAATCAGCCCCAGCATTTT
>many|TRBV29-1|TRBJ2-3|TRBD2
CSADAGLAGQTTTDTQYF
TGCAGCGCTGATGCGGGACTAGCGGGCCAGACCACCACAGATACGCAGTATTTT
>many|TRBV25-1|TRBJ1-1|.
CASSGSANTEAFF
TGTGCCAGCAGTGGAAGTGCGAACACTGAAGCTTTCTTT
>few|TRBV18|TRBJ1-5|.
CASSPSVSNQPQHF
TGTGCCAGCTCACCAAGCGTATCCAATCAGCCCCAGCATTTT
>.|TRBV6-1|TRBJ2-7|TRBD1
CASRRGQGGKYEQYF
TGTGCCAGCAGGAGGGGACAGGGGGGGAAGTACGAGCAGTACTTC
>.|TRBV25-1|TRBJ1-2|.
CASNDGSYGYTF
TGTGCCAGCAATGACGGCAGCTATGGCTACACCTTC
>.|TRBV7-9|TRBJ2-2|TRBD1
CASSRNRGPNTGELFF
TGTGCCAGCAGCCGCAACAGGGGACCGAACACCGGGGAGCTGTTTTTT
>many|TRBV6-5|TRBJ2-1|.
CASSRQSSYNEQFF
TGTGCCAGCAGCCGACAGAGCTCCTACAATGAGCAGTTCTTC
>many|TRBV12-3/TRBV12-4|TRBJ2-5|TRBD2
CASSLRGGETQYF
TGTGCCAGCAGTTTACGGGGGGGGGAGACCCAGTACTTC
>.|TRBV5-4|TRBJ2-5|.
CASSAVDAEETQYF
TGTGCCAGCAGCGCCGTCGACGCAGAAGAGACCCAGTACTTC
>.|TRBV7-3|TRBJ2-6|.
CASSLAPSSGANVLTF
TGTGCCAGCAGCTTAGCCCCGTCCTCTGGGGCCAACGTCCTGACTTTC
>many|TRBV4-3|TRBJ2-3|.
CASSQELRQGTDTQYF
TGCGCCAGCAGCCAAGAACTTCGCCAGGGAACAGATACGCAGTATTTT
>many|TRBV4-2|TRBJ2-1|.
CASSQDEDLNEQFF
TGTGCCAGCAGCCAAGATGAGGACCTAAATGAGCAGTTCTTC
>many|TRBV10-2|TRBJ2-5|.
CASSEGDWSTETQYF
TGCGCCAGCAGCGAGGGGGATTGGTCCACAGAGACCCAGTACTTC
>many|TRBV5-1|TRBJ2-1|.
CASSLEGPYNEQFF
TGCGCCAGCAGCTTGGAAGGACCCTACAATGAGCAGTTCTTC
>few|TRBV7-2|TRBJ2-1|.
CASSLDSRPYNEQFF
TGTGCCAGCAGCTTGGACTCCAGGCCTTACAATGAGCAGTTCTTC
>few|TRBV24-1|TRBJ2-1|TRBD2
CATSDGLAGPTYNEQFF
TGTGCCACCAGTGATGGCCTAGCGGGTCCAACCTACAATGAGCAGTTCTTC
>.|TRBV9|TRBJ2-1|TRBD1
CASSSRTQGYAEQFF
TGTGCCAGCAGCTCCCGAACACAGGGGTACGCTGAGCAGTTCTTC
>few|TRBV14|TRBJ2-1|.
CASSQARVQFF
TGTGCCAGCAGCCAAGCCAGGGTCCAGTTCTTC
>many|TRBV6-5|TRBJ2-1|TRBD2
CASSSLRLAGGHYNEQFF
TGTGCCAGCAGTTCCCTCAGACTAGCGGGGGGGCATTACAATGAGCAGTTCTTC
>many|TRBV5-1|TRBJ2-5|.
CASSLGRARETQYF
TGCGCCAGCAGCTTGGGCAGGGCTAGGGAGACCCAGTACTTC
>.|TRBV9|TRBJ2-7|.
CASSAGHSYEQYF
TGTGCCAGCTCCGCGGGGCACTCCTACGAGCAGTACTTC
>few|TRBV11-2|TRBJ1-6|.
CASSFEGRSYNSPLHF
TGTGCCAGCAGCTTTGAGGGCCGGTCCTATAATTCACCCCTCCACTTT
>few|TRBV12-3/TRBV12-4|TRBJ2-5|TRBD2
CASSPAGGVGTQYF
TGTGCCAGCAGCCCGGCGGGGGGCGTAGGGACCCAGTACTTC
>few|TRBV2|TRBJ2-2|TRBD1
CASSGQGLGAGELFF
TGTGCCAGCAGTGGACAGGGTCTGGGGGCCGGGGAGCTGTTTTTT
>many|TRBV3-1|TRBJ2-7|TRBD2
CASAGGDFSEQYF
TGTGCCAGCGCGGGGGGTGACTTTTCGGAGCAGTACTTC
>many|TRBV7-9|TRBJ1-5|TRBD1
CASSQQGAGQPQHF
TGTGCCAGCAGTCAGCAGGGGGCAGGTCAGCCCCAGCATTTT
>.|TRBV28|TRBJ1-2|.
CASSFPQGRPYGYTF
TGTGCCAGCAGTTTTCCCCAGGGACGGCCCTATGGCTACACCTTC